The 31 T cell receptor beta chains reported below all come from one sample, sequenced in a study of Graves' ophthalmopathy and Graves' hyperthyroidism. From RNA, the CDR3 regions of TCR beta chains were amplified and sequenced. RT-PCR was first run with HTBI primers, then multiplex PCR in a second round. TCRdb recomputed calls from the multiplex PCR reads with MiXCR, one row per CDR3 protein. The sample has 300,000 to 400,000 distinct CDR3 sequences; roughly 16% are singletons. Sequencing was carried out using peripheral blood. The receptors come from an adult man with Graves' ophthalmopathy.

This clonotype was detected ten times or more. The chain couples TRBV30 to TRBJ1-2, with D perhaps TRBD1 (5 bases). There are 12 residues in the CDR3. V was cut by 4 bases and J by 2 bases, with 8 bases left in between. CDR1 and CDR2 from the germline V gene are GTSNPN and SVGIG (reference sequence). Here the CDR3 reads CAWIAGNYGYTF. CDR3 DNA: TGTGCCTGGATAGCAGGGAACTATGGCTACACCTTC.

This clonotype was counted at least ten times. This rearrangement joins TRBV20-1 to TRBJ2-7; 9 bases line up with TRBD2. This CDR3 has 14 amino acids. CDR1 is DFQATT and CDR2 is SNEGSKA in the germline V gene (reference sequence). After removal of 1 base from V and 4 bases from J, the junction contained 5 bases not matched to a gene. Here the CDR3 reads CSARVLSGSYEQYF. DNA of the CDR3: TGCAGTGCTAGAGTACTTAGCGGGAGTTACGAGCAGTACTTC.

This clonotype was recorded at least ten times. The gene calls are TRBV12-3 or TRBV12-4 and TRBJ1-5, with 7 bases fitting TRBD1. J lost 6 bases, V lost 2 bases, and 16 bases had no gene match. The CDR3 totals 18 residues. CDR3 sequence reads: CASSLSFFGQALGQPQHF. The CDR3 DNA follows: TGTGCCAGCAGTTTAAGCTTTTTCGGACAGGCCTTAGGTCAGCCCCAGCATTTT.

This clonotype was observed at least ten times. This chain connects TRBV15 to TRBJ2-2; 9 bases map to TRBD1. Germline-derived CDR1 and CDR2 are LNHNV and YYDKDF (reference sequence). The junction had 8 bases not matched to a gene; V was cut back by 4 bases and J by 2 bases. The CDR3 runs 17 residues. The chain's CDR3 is CATSIHWGQGNTGELFF. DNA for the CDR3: TGTGCCACCAGCATTCATTGGGGACAGGGTAACACCGGGGAGCTGTTTTTT.

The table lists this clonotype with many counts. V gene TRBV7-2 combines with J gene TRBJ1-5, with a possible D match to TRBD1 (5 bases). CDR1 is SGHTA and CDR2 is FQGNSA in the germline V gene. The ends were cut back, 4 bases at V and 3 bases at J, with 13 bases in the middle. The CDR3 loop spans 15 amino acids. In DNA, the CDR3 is TGTGCCAGCAGCTGGATGGGACGGAACAATCAGCCCCAGCATTTT. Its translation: CASSWMGRNNQPQHF.

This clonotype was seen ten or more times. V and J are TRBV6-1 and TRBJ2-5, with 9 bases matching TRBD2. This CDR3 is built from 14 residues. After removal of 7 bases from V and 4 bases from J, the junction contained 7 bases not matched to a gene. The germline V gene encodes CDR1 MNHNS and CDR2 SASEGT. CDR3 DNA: TGTGCCAGCAAAGTGGCTAGCGGGACAGAGACCCAGTACTTC. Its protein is CASKVASGTETQYF.

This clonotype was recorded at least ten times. CDR3: CASSYGTGELFF. For the CDR3, the DNA is TGTGCCAGCAGTTACGGAACCGGGGAGCTGTTTTTT. The V call is TRBV6-2 or TRBV6-3, the J call TRBJ2-2; D gene ambiguous. V lost 2 bases and J lost 5, with 3 bases in between. The V gene's germline CDR1 is MNHEY and CDR2 SVGEGT. This CDR3 is 12 amino acids long.

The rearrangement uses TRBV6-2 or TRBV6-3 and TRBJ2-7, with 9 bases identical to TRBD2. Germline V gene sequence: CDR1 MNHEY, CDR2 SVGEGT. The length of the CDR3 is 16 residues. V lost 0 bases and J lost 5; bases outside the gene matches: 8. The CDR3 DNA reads TGTGCCAGCAGTTACTCGACTCTAGCGGGATACCACGAGCAGTACTTC. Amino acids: CASSYSTLAGYHEQYF.

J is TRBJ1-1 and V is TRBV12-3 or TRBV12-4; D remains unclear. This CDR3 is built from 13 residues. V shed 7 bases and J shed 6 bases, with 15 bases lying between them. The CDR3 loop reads CASTQPLVPEAFF. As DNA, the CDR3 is TGTGCCAGCACCCAACCCCTGGTACCTGAAGCTTTCTTT.

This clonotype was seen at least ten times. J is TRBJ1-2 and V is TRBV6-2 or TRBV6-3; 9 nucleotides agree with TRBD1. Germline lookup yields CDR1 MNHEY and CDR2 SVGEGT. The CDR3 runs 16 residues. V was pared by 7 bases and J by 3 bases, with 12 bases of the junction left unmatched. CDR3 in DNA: TGTGCCAGCACCTCGACCCGGGACAGGGCCCACTATGGCTACACCTTC. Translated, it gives CASTSTRDRAHYGYTF.

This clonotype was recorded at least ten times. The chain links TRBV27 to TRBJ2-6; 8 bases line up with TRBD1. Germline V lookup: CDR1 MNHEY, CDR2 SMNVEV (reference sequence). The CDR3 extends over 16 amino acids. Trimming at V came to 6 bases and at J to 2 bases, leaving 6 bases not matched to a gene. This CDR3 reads CASSRTGSAGANVLTF. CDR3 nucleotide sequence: TGTGCCAGCAGCCGGACAGGGTCTGCTGGGGCCAACGTCCTGACTTTC.

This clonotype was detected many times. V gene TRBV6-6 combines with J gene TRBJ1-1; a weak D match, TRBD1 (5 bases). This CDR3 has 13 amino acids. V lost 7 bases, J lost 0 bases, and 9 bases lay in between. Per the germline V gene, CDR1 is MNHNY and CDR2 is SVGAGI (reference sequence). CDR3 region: CASTDRVNTEAFF. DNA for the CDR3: TGTGCCAGCACCGACAGAGTGAACACTGAAGCTTTCTTT.

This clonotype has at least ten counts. The chain's CDR3 is CASSDPTGGMHEQYF. The CDR3 bases are TGTGCCAGCAGTGACCCGACAGGGGGTATGCACGAGCAGTACTTC. The chain carries TRBV2 and TRBJ2-7, with 9 bases identical to TRBD1. The J segment lost 5 bases and the V segment lost 3 bases, leaving 8 bases of the junction unmatched. Germline CDR1 is SNHLY and CDR2 is FYNNEI. This CDR3 is 15 amino acids long.

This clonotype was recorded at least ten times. The CDR3 loop is CASSSEEKGYTF. In DNA form, the CDR3 reads TGTGCCAGCAGTTCCGAGGAGAAGGGCTACACCTTC. V usage is TRBV12-3 or TRBV12-4 and J usage is TRBJ1-2; D unclear. The CDR3 covers 12 residues. V lost 4 bases and J 8 bases, leaving 11 bases between the germline ends.

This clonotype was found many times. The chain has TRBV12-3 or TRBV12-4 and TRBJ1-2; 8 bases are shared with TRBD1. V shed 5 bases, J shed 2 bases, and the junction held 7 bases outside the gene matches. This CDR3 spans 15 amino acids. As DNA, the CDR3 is TGTGCCAGCAGTCCAGGACAGGGAATCAACTATGGCTACACCTTC. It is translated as CASSPGQGINYGYTF.

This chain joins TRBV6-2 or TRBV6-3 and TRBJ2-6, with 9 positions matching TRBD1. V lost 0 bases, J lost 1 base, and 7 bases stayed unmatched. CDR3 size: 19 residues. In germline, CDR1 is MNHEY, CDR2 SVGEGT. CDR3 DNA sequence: TGTGCCAGCAGTTACTCGATGGGACAGGGTGGATCTGGGGCCAACGTCCTGACTTTC. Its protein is CASSYSMGQGGSGANVLTF.

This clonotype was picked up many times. For the CDR3, the DNA is TGTGCCAGTAGTATAGTAGCACAAAGCGGCTACGAGCAGTACTTC. Its protein is CASSIVAQSGYEQYF. The chain employs TRBV19 and TRBJ2-7; TRBD2 might be the D (5 bases). This CDR3 contains 15 residues. Germline CDR1 and CDR2: LNHDA and SQIVND (reference sequence). Trimming stripped 1 base from V and 3 bases from J, with 13 bases between.

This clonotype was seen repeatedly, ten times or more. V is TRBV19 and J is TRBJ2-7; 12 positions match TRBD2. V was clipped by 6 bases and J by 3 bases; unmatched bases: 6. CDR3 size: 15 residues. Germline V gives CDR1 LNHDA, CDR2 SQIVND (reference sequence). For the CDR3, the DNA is TGTGCCAGTAGCCCCGGACTAGCGGGGAACTACGAGCAGTACTTC. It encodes CASSPGLAGNYEQYF.

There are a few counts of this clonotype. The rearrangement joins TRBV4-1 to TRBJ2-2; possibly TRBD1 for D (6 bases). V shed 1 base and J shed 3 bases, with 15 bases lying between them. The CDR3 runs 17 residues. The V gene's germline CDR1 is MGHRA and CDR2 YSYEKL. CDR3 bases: TGCGCCAGCAGCCAAGCTGGGCAGGGGATCCACACCGGGGAGCTGTTTTTT. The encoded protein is CASSQAGQGIHTGELFF.

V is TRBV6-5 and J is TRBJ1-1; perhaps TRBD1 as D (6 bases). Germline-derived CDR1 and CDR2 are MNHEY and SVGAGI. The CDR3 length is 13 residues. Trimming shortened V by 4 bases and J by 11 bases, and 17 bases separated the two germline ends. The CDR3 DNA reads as TGTGCCAGCAGTTCTGGGCCGGGGACAAATGCTTTCTTT. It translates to CASSSGPGTNAFF.

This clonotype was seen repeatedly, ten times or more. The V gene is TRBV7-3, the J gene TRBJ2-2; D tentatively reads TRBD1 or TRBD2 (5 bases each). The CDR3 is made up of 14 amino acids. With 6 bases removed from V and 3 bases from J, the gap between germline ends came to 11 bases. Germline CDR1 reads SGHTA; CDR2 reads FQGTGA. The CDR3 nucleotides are TGTGCCAGCAGTTCGCAGGGAGACACCGGGGAGCTGTTTTTT. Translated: CASSSQGDTGELFF.

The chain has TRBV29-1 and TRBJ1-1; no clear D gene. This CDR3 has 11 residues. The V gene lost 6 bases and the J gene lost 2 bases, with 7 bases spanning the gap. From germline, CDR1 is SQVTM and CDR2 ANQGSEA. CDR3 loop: CSVPENTEAFF. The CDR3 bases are TGCAGCGTGCCAGAAAACACTGAAGCTTTCTTT.

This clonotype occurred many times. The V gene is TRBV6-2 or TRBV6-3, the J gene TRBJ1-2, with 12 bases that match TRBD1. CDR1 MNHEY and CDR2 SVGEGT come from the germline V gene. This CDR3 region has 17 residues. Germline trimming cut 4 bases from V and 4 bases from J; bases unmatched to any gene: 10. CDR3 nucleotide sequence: TGTGCCAGCAGTTTGCCGGGACAGGGGGCAAATGTCTATGGCTACACCTTC. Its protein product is CASSLPGQGANVYGYTF.

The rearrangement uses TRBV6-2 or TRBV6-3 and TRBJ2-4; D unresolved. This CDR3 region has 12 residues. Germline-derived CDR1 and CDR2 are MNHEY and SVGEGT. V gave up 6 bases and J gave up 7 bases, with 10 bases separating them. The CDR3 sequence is CASSLSPNIQYF. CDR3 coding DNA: TGTGCCAGCAGCCTGAGTCCGAACATTCAGTACTTC.

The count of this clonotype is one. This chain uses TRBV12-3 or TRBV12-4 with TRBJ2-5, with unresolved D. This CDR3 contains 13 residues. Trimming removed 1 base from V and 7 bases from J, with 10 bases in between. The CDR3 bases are TGTGCCAGCAGTTTAGAAGGGTCCTCGACCCAGTACTTC. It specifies CASSLEGSSTQYF.

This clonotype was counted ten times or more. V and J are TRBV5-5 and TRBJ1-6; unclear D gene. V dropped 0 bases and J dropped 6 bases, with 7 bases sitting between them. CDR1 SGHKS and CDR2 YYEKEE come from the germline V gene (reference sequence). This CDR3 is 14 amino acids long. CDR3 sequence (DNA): TGTGCCAGCAGCTTGGTTGAACCTAATTCACCCCTCCACTTT. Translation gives CASSLVEPNSPLHF.

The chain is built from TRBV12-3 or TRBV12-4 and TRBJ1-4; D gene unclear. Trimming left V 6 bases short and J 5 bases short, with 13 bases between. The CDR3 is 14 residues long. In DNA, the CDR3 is TGTGCCAGCAGCCTCCTAGGAGGAAATGAAAAACTGTTTTTT. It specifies CASSLLGGNEKLFF.

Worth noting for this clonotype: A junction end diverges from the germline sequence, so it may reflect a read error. The CDR3 loop is CASSLGQGVLEQYF. DNA of the CDR3: TGTGCCAGCAGCTTAGGACAGGGAGTTCTCGAGCAGTACTTC. The V call is TRBV12-3 or TRBV12-4, the J call TRBJ2-7, with 8 bases identical to TRBD1. The CDR3 consists of 14 residues.

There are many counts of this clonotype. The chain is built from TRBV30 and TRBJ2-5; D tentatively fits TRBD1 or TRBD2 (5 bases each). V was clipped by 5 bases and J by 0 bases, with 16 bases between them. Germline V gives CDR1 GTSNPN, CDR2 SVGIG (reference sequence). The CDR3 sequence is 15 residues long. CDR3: CAWGEGNTYQETQYF. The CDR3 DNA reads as TGTGCCTGGGGTGAGGGGAACACGTACCAAGAGACCCAGTACTTC.

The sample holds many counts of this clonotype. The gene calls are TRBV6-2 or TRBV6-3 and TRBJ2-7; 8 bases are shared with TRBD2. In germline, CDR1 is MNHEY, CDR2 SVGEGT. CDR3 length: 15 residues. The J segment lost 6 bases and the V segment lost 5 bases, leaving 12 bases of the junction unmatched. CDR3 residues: CASSDTVTSVGEQYF. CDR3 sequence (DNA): TGTGCCAGCAGTGACACGGTGACTAGCGTTGGCGAGCAGTACTTC.

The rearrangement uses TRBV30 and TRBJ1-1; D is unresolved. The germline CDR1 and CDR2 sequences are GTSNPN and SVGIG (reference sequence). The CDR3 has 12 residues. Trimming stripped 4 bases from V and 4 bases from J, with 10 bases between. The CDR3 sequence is CAWTNFGTEAFF. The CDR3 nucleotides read TGTGCCTGGACTAATTTCGGCACTGAAGCTTTCTTT.